A selection of T cell receptor beta chains follows, all from one sample in a study of Tregs in tolerant kidney transplant recipients. Using immunoSEQ multiplex PCR, the repertoire was profiled, and TCRdb retains in-frame clones only, with some absent. The sample holds tens of thousands of clones, 98% seen once. The sample consisted of Tregs from blood, taken before the transplant. Receptors were obtained from a human donor who received a combined kidney and bone marrow transplant. CDR3s include the opening cysteine and the closing phenylalanine or tryptophan. Each record gives: J gene, D gene, V gene, clone size, CDR3 DNA, CDR3 protein. The D gene is left open where the match is weak. Clone size is shown for a subset of rows, as once, few, many or a class of expanded clone.

TRBJ1-3	-	TRBV4-2	-	TGTGCCAGCAGCCAAGAAGGAGGCAGAAGGAACACCATATATTTT	CASSQEGGRRNTIYF
TRBJ1-1	-	TRBV25-1	-	TGTGCCAGCAGTCCCGGGACAAAGAACACTGAAGCTTTCTTT	CASSPGTKNTEAFF
TRBJ2-7	-	TRBV5-1	-	TGCGCCAGCAGCTCCGGGGAGGTCCACGAGCAGTACTTC	CASSSGEVHEQYF
TRBJ1-2	-	TRBV5-8	-	TGTGCCAGCAGCTTCCTCAGGGAACATGGCTACACCTTC	CASSFLREHGYTF
TRBJ1-2	TRBD1	TRBV28	-	TGTGCCAGCACCTACTATTCGAAAACAGGGGCGGGTGTCTATGGCTACACCTTC	CASTYYSKTGAGVYGYTF
TRBJ1-1	TRBD1	TRBV2	-	TGTGCCAGCAGAGACGGGACAGGTGGTTTCTTT	CASRDGTGGFF
TRBJ1-6	-	TRBV9	-	TGTGCCAGCAGCCTAGACAGCTCCTATAATTCACCCCTCCACTTT	CASSLDSSYNSPLHF
TRBJ2-1	-	TRBV7-2	-	TGTGCCAGCAGCTTTCGGGGATTTAATGAGCAGTTCTTC	CASSFRGFNEQFF
TRBJ2-7	TRBD2	TRBV11-2	-	TGTGCCAGCAGCCCTTGGATCGGGACTAGCGGCTACGAGCAGTACTTC	CASSPWIGTSGYEQYF
TRBJ1-4	TRBD1	TRBV15	-	TGTGCCACCAGCCGTCGCCGGGACAGGGGGAAGGAAAAACTGTTTTTT	CATSRRRDRGKEKLFF
TRBJ1-4	TRBD1	TRBV16	-	TGTGCCAGCAGCCAACCGGAGGACAGGGGAAAACTGTTTTTT	CASSQPEDRGKLFF
TRBJ2-1	TRBD2	TRBV5-1	-	TGCGCCAGCAGCTTGGATGGGACTAGCTACAATGAGCAGTTCTTC	CASSLDGTSYNEQFF
TRBJ2-3	-	TRBV11-3	-	TGTGCCAGCAGCGTACCCATACTAGGGAGAGATACGCAGTATTTT	CASSVPILGRDTQYF
TRBJ2-7	-	TRBV10-3	-	TGTGCCATCAGTGAGTTGGCGGACTACGAGCAGTACTTC	CAISELADYEQYF
TRBJ2-1	TRBD2	TRBV15	-	TGTGCCACCAGCAGGGGGACTAGCGTATTGAACAATGAGCAGTTCTTC	CATSRGTSVLNNEQFF
TRBJ1-1	-	TRBV6-1	-	TGTGCCAGCAGCCCTGACAGAACTGAAGCTTTCTTT	CASSPDRTEAFF
TRBJ2-5	TRBD2	TRBV5-1	-	TGCGCCAGCAGCTCGGGACTAGCCCTCCCCAAAGAGACCCAGTACTTC	CASSSGLALPKETQYF
TRBJ2-7	TRBD2	TRBV4-3	-	TGCGCCAGCAGCCAGCTAGCGGGGAGCTCCTACGAGCAGTACTTC	CASSQLAGSSYEQYF
TRBJ1-4	-	TRBV4-3	-	TGCGCCAGCAGCCAAGGGAGACGCCCGGCTAATGAAAAACTGTTTTTT	CASSQGRRPANEKLFF
TRBJ1-1	-	TRBV5-1	-	TGCGCCAGCAGCTTGGCAGGGGTTATTGAAGCTTTCTTT	CASSLAGVIEAFF
TRBJ2-1	TRBD2	TRBV7-6	-	TGTGCCAGCAGCTTAGGGGGACTAGCGGGAGTGGGGAATGAGCAGTTCTTC	CASSLGGLAGVGNEQFF
TRBJ2-3	TRBD2	TRBV12-5	-	TGTGCTAGTGGTTTGGTGCAGACTAGCGGGGACACAGATACGCAGTATTTT	CASGLVQTSGDTDTQYF
TRBJ1-3	-	TRBV6-5	-	TGTGCCAGCAGTTACTCGAGCAGGGCCGGAAACACCATATATTTT	CASSYSSRAGNTIYF
TRBJ2-7	TRBD1	TRBV10-3	-	TGTGCCATCAGTGAGCGACAGGGGGCCCGATACGAGCAGTACTTC	CAISERQGARYEQYF
TRBJ2-7	-	TRBV2	-	TGTGCCAGCAGTGTCGACCGGAGCTCCTACGAGCAGTACTTC	CASSVDRSSYEQYF
TRBJ2-2	-	TRBV5-1	-	TGCGCCAGCAGCGCCAACTCCTACACCGGGGAGCTGTTTTTT	CASSANSYTGELFF
TRBJ2-5	-	TRBV19	-	TGTGCCACGAACACTAATCAAGAGACCCAGTACTTC	CATNTNQETQYF
TRBJ2-7	-	TRBV5-4	-	TGTGCCAGCAGCTTGGACAGTGCCTACGAGCAGTACTTC	CASSLDSAYEQYF
TRBJ1-2	-	TRBV21-1	-	TGTGCCAGCAGCAAAACTAGGGCCGGGACAGGGGTTCAAGGCTACACCTTC	CASSKTRAGTGVQGYTF
TRBJ1-5	-	TRBV27	-	TGTGCCAGCAGTTTATTCGAGGGCCGACAGCCCCAGCATTTT	CASSLFEGRQPQHF
TRBJ2-1	-	TRBV7-2	once	TGTGCCAGCAGGTACCTAGCGAGCTCCTACAATGAGCAGTTCTTC	CASRYLASSYNEQFF
TRBJ2-5	TRBD2	TRBV4-2	few	TGTGCCAGCAGCCCGACTAGCGGGTACCAAGAGACCCAGTACTTC	CASSPTSGYQETQYF
TRBJ1-2	TRBD1	TRBV7-9	-	TGTGCCAGCAGCGCCCGGGACAGAATCGGGTATGGCTACACCTTC	CASSARDRIGYGYTF
TRBJ2-1	TRBD2	TRBV25-1	-	TGTGCCAGCAGTTTCACTAGCGCCGCCTACAATGAGCAGTTCTTC	CASSFTSAAYNEQFF
TRBJ1-5	TRBD1	TRBV6-1	-	TGTGCCAGCGGGCCTACAGGGGGCGATCAGCCCCAGCATTTT	CASGPTGGDQPQHF
TRBJ2-4	TRBD2	TRBV2	-	TGTGCCAGCAGTGAAGCGCGGCTAGCGGGAGGCCGGGGGGGAAACATTCAGTACTTC	CASSEARLAGGRGGNIQYF
TRBJ1-3	TRBD1	TRBV9	-	TGTGCCAGCAGCGTAAACTGGGACAGCAAAAACACCATATATTTT	CASSVNWDSKNTIYF
TRBJ2-1	-	TRBV11-3	-	TGTGCCAGCAGCTTAGACCCAGCGGACTACAATGAGCAGTTCTTC	CASSLDPADYNEQFF
TRBJ2-7	TRBD1	TRBV5-1	-	TGCGCCAGCAGCACTCGACAGGGGATAGCCTACGAGCAGTACTTC	CASSTRQGIAYEQYF
TRBJ1-3	-	TRBV30	once	TGTGCCTGGAGCCAGGGAAACACCATATATTTT	CAWSQGNTIYF
TRBJ2-5	-	TRBV4-1	-	TGCGCCAGCAGCCAAGTTGTGCGGGGTGGGGAGACCCAGTACTTC	CASSQVVRGGETQYF
TRBJ2-1	-	TRBV7-8	-	TGTGCCAGCAGCCGAGGAGAGCGGCAAAGGATTTCCTACAATGAGCAGTTCTTC	CASSRGERQRISYNEQFF
TRBJ1-5	TRBD1	TRBV2	-	TGTGCCAGCAGTGAGGACAGGGCTCCGCAGCCCCAGCATTTT	CASSEDRAPQPQHF
TRBJ2-6	TRBD2	TRBV5-1	once	TGCGCCAGCAGCTATGCTAGCGGGAGTTCAGGGGCCAACGTCCTGACTTTC	CASSYASGSSGANVLTF
TRBJ1-4	TRBD1	TRBV18	-	TGTGCCAGCTCACCGAGGACAGGTCCGGAAAAACTGTTTTTT	CASSPRTGPEKLFF
TRBJ2-7	-	TRBV7-2	-	TGTGCCAGCAGCCCCTTTTACTACGAGCAGTACTTC	CASSPFYYEQYF